Listed below are T cell receptor beta chains from one sample, sequenced in a study of T cell responses to AZD1222 COVID-19 vaccine. Sequencing was performed with immunoSEQ multiplex PCR; in TCRdb, only in-frame clones are kept and a portion is missing. Its clone listing holds over 140,000 clones. Sequencing was done on a sample of peripheral blood. The receptors were sampled from an adult in good health. CDR3s include the opening cysteine and the closing phenylalanine or tryptophan. The order of the fields is J gene, V gene, CDR3 protein.

j_gene: TRBJ2-7
v_gene: TRBV3-1/TRBV3-2
CDR3aa: CASSQVGLAGNEQYF

j_gene: TRBJ1-3
v_gene: TRBV7-9
CDR3aa: CASEAGTNSGNTIYF

j_gene: TRBJ1-3
v_gene: TRBV7-9
CDR3aa: CASVLSGNTIYF

j_gene: TRBJ1-2
v_gene: TRBV3-1/TRBV3-2
CDR3aa: CASSQDLYGSNYGYTF

j_gene: TRBJ1-2
v_gene: TRBV7-2
CDR3aa: CASSLGDLKAYGYTF

j_gene: TRBJ1-2
v_gene: TRBV7-9
CDR3aa: CATFLRSGYTF

j_gene: TRBJ2-5
v_gene: TRBV4-1
CDR3aa: CASSQAQGTGPQETQYF

j_gene: TRBJ1-2
v_gene: TRBV19
CDR3aa: CASSLTWWGSYGYTF

j_gene: TRBJ1-2
v_gene: TRBV3-1/TRBV3-2
CDR3aa: CASSVQVRGGYGYTF

j_gene: TRBJ1-6
v_gene: TRBV6-6
CDR3aa: CASRRQGALSVYSPLHF

j_gene: TRBJ1-1
v_gene: TRBV7-9
CDR3aa: CASSLPLQGVRGTEAFF

j_gene: TRBJ2-7
v_gene: TRBV19
CDR3aa: CAPGRSSYEQYF

j_gene: TRBJ2-3
v_gene: TRBV10-2
CDR3aa: CASMGGGLGLSDTQYF

j_gene: TRBJ1-1
v_gene: TRBV6-5
CDR3aa: CASRPTWGPDTEAFF

j_gene: TRBJ2-1
v_gene: TRBV6-2/TRBV6-3
CDR3aa: CASSPNPGQGADEQFF

j_gene: TRBJ1-1
v_gene: TRBV28
CDR3aa: CASSLVTTLMNTEAFF

j_gene: TRBJ2-7
v_gene: TRBV7-9
CDR3aa: CASTPGGETTYEQYF

j_gene: TRBJ1-2
v_gene: TRBV4-3
CDR3aa: CASSQEFEGRVGF

j_gene: TRBJ2-1
v_gene: TRBV5-5
CDR3aa: CASSSEQGYNEQFF

j_gene: TRBJ2-6
v_gene: TRBV19
CDR3aa: CASSIGSSGANVLTF

j_gene: TRBJ2-3
v_gene: TRBV19
CDR3aa: CASRSGQSYTDTQYF

j_gene: TRBJ1-1
v_gene: TRBV9
CDR3aa: CASSAGGGWRTEAFF

j_gene: TRBJ1-1
v_gene: TRBV27
CDR3aa: CASSFLGTLNTEAFF

j_gene: TRBJ2-5
v_gene: TRBV4-2
CDR3aa: CASSQATRVNLETQYF

j_gene: TRBJ1-5
v_gene: TRBV6-5
CDR3aa: CASSYSFTGRGQPQHF

j_gene: TRBJ1-2
v_gene: TRBV19
CDR3aa: CASSIGRANYGYTF

j_gene: TRBJ2-5
v_gene: TRBV19
CDR3aa: CASSEETGTVETQYF

j_gene: TRBJ1-1
v_gene: TRBV7-6
CDR3aa: CASSRSGQAEAFF

j_gene: TRBJ1-6
v_gene: TRBV30
CDR3aa: CAWGLNSPLHF

j_gene: TRBJ2-3
v_gene: TRBV19
CDR3aa: CASSRTDTQYF

j_gene: TRBJ1-2
v_gene: TRBV3-1/TRBV3-2
CDR3aa: CASSQARSYGYTF

j_gene: TRBJ2-3
v_gene: TRBV14
CDR3aa: CASSQDSDTQYF